This T cell receptor beta chain stems from a study of shared clonotypes between healthy human individuals. Per germline, CDR1 PRHDT and CDR2 FYEKMQ (reference sequence). V was clipped by 4 bases and J by 4 bases, with 21 bases between them. This CDR3 has 17 residues. Produced via immunoSEQ multiplex PCR; TCRdb's table is partial and in-frame only. The sample lists roughly 530,000 clones; about 96% were seen once. The receptor was derived from a woman in her 30s in good health. The chain recombines TRBV13 with TRBJ2-3; either TRBD1 or TRBD2 may fit D (5 bases each). Sequences were obtained from naive CD4+ T cells sorted from blood. Indicated subset: CD45RA+ positively selected. CDR3 region: CASSWGPGWGKADTQYF. CDR3 DNA sequence: TGTGCCAGCAGCTGGGGACCTGGGTGGGGAAAGGCAGATACGCAGTATTTT.